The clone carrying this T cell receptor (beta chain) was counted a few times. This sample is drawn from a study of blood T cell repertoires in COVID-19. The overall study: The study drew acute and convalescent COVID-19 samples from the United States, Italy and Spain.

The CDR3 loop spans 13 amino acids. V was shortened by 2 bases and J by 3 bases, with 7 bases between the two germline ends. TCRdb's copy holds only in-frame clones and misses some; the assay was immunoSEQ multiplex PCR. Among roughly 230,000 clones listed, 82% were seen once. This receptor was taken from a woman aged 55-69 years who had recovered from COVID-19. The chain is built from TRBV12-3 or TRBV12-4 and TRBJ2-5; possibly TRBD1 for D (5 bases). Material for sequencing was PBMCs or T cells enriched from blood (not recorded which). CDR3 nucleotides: TGTGCCAGCAGTTTACGACAGAAAGAGACCCAGTACTTC. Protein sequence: CASSLRQKETQYF.